What follows is one T cell receptor (beta chain) and its context. Its specificity is not known. Trimming took 5 bases from V and 0 from J; bases not matched to a gene: 4. Per the germline V gene, CDR1 is GTSNPN and CDR2 is SVGIG (reference sequence). This CDR3 has 15 residues. This record belongs to a study of cytotoxic CD8 clonotypes in ibrutinib-treated CLL. Turning to the study itself: 24 partial and 2 complete responses; at median approximately 70 months, about 14 remitted, some twelve progressed.

Sequencing was performed with immunoSEQ multiplex PCR; in TCRdb, only in-frame clones are kept and a portion is missing. The data contain more than 110,000 clones, about 80% of them singletons. Notes on the study in general: Baseline clonality exceeded age-matched healthy donors and tracked circulating CD8+ T-cell counts.

This material consisted of PBMCs, taken after 24 months of ibrutinib treatment. The chain couples TRBV30 to TRBJ2-4, with 10 nucleotides matching TRBD1. The clonotype was recovered from a human donor with chronic lymphocytic leukemia. CDR3 sequence (DNA): TGTGCCTGGGACGACAGGGGGCTAGCCAAAAACATTCAGTACTTC. This encodes CAWDDRGLAKNIQYF. The full variable domain, in which reference TRBV30 and TRBJ2-4 provide the parts outside the CDR3, is SQTIHQWPATLVQPVGSPLSLECTVEGTSNPNLYWYRQAAGRGLQLLFYSVGIGQISSEVPQNLSASRPQDRQFILSSKKLLLSDSGFYLCAWDDRGLAKNIQYFGAGTRLSVL.